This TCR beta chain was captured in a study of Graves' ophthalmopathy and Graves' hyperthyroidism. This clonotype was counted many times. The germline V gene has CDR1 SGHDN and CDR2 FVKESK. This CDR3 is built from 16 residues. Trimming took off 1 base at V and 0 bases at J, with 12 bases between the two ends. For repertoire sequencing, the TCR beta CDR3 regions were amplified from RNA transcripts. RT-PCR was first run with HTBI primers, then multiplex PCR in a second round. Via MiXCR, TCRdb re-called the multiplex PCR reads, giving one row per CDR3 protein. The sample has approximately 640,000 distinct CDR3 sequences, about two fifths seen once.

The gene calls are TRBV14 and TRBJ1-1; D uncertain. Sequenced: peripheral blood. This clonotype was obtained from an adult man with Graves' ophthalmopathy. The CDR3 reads CASSQGPIGMNTEAFF. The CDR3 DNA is TGTGCCAGCAGCCAAGGACCCATAGGTATGAACACTGAAGCTTTCTTT.